This T cell receptor (beta chain) derives from a study of blood T cells in healthy people across ages. Around 10 milliliters of peripheral blood were drawn from each donor. The amount of total RNA extracted per sample was at least 6 micrograms. A sample-barcoded 5' primer and a J-beta primer mix were used in a second PCR of roughly 6 to 12 cycles. With 12 random nucleotides, a template-switch adaptor tagged each individual cDNA molecule. Each CDR3 protein is one row after TCRdb ran MiXCR on the 5' RACE reads. The data hold about 970,000 distinct CDR3 sequences, with about 51% observed a single time. This CDR3 comprises 12 residues. From germline, CDR1 is LGHNA and CDR2 YSLEER. With 0 bases removed from V and 10 bases from J, the gap between germline ends came to 4 bases. This clonotype was detected many times.

The specimen was blood. The chain uses TRBV4-3 and TRBJ1-6, with D uncertain. The receptor comes from a woman aged 60-75 years in good health. The CDR3 nucleotides are TGCGCCAGCAGCCAAGATTCGTCACCCCTCCACTTT. As protein: CASSQDSSPLHF.